What follows are 2 T cell receptor beta chains derived from one specimen sequenced in a study of blood T cell repertoires in COVID-19. The method was immunoSEQ multiplex PCR; TCRdb's version includes in-frame clones alone and lacks a portion of them. The data show 140,000 to 150,000 clones, over 70% seen once. The specimen was peripheral blood. The source of these receptors is a human donor in a cohort sampled during active COVID-19.

In DNA form, the CDR3 reads TGCAGCGTCTCCGAGGGGGCGCTGGGCACTGAAGCTTTCTTT. Translated: CSVSEGALGTEAFF. The genes are TRBV29-1 and TRBJ1-1; 7 bases line up with TRBD1. The J segment lost 4 bases and the V segment lost 6 bases, leaving 11 bases of the junction unmatched. The CDR3 covers 14 residues. Germline CDR1 SQVTM, CDR2 ANQGSEA.

The CDR3 DNA is TGCGCCAGCAGATCTCCTTCGGCGGGAGAATATGGCTACACCTTC. It is translated as CASRSPSAGEYGYTF. The V gene is TRBV5-1, the J gene TRBJ1-2, with D unclear. The CDR3 has 15 amino acids. Germline CDR1 is SGHRS and CDR2 is YFSETQ. Trimming stripped 5 bases from V and 5 bases from J, with 19 bases between. Full variable domain (outside the CDR3, taken from reference TRBV5-1 and TRBJ1-2): KAGVTQTPRYLIKTRGQQVTLSCSPISGHRSVSWYQQTPGQGLQFLFEYFSETQRNKGNFPGRFSGRQFSNSRSEMNVSTLELGDSALYLCASRSPSAGEYGYTFGSGTRLTVV.